The TCR beta chain described here comes from a study of cytomegalovirus exposure and HLA in healthy donors. Primers for the PCR totalled 60 Vbeta and 13 Jbeta. Sequencing used immunoSEQ multiplex PCR; TCRdb keeps in-frame clones, though not all of them. The data show approximately 150,000 clones, about 80% seen once. Points from the study as a whole: Previous analysis showed most TCR beta V segments were productive about 90% or about 30% of the time. Presence/absence analyses treated sequencing depth as roughly uniform across donors.

V lost 7 bases and J lost 4; bases outside the gene matches: 3. Germline CDR1 reads MNHNS; CDR2 reads SASEGT. CDR3 length: 14 amino acids. In regard to this clone: Its antigen is as yet unknown.

The specimen sequenced was PBMCs. This receptor was identified in a woman aged 40 to 50 in good health and CMV-seropositive. This rearrangement joins TRBV6-1 to TRBJ1-4; 10 positions agree with TRBD1. CDR3 protein: CASTDRGSNEKLFF. The CDR3 DNA reads TGTGCCAGCACGGACAGGGGGAGTAATGAAAAACTGTTTTTT.